This T cell receptor beta chain is drawn from a study of blood T cell repertoires in COVID-19. The overall study: Samples of COVID-19 (acute and convalescent) were obtained from the United States, Italy and Spain. Sources were T cells, B-cell-depleted T cells, or PBMCs; the material itself was cDNA or gDNA.

The CDR3 loop spans 14 amino acids. Germline CDR1 and CDR2: SGHDT and YYEEEE. V shed 4 bases and J 5 bases; nucleotides not matched to a gene: 7. Methods used by the authors: Estimation of nucleated cell counts was performed using reference gene primer amplification. Measured with immunoSEQ multiplex PCR; TCRdb has only the in-frame clones, and not every one. V, J and clone size were drawn from that table, and D and trimming were deduced from the DNA. In the table there are approximately 140,000 clones, about four fifths of which are singletons. Sequencing was carried out using peripheral blood. The TCR comes from a woman aged 80 or over in a cohort sampled during active or convalescent COVID-19. V and J are TRBV5-6 and TRBJ1-2; 8 bases are a match to TRBD1. In DNA form, the CDR3 reads TGTGCCAGCAGCGACAGGGGACAAGGGTATGGCTACACCTTC. The encoded protein is CASSDRGQGYGYTF. Based on the CDR3 plus reference TRBV5-6 and TRBJ1-2, the full variable domain is DAGVTQSPTHLIKTRGQQVTLRCSPKSGHDTVSWYQQALGQGPQFIFQYYEEEERQRGNFPDRFSGHQFPNYSSELNVNALLLGDSALYLCASSDRGQGYGYTFGSGTRLTVV.